These 24 T cell receptor beta chains were all obtained from the same sample, sequenced in a study of STAT5B mutations in CD4+ large granular lymphocyte leukemia. The protocol was immunoSEQ multiplex PCR, while the TCRdb copy is restricted to in-frame clones and leaves out a portion. The table lists about 22,000 clones, roughly 87% of them singletons. What was sequenced was CD4+ T cells from blood buffy coats. These receptors were obtained from a human donor in good health.

In nucleotides, the CDR3 is TGTGCCAGCAGCCCGCCCGGGTACAGAGAGCAGTTCTTC. It translates to CASSPPGYREQFF. This sequence joins TRBV7-2 and TRBJ2-1; no clear D gene. CDR1 is SGHTA and CDR2 is FQGNSA in the germline V gene. Trimming removed 5 bases at V and 10 bases at J, with 15 bases between. The CDR3 runs to 13 residues.

This clone was counted only a few times. This rearrangement joins TRBV9 to TRBJ1-1; no definite D call. The CDR3 totals 14 residues. Looked up from germline, CDR1 is SGDLS and CDR2 is YYNGEE. V lost 0 bases and J lost 1, with 7 bases in between. CDR3 region: CASSVAGRNTEAFF. CDR3 nucleotide sequence: TGTGCCAGCAGCGTAGCTGGGCGGAACACTGAAGCTTTCTTT. The entire variable domain, with the rest obtained from reference TRBV9 and TRBJ1-1, is as follows: DSGVTQTPKHLITATGQRVTLRCSPRSGDLSVYWYQQSLDQGLQFLIQYYNGEERAKGNILERFSAQQFPDLHSELNLSSLELGDSALYFCASSVAGRNTEAFFGQGTRLTVV.

The V gene is TRBV7-2, the J gene TRBJ2-5, with D hard to call. The CDR3 covers 15 residues. The germline V gene encodes CDR1 SGHTA and CDR2 FQGNSA. Trimming took off 4 bases at V and 14 bases at J, with 26 bases between the two ends. This chain's CDR3 is CASSSLGLVTARTYF. The CDR3 nucleotides read TGTGCCAGCAGCTCATTGGGGTTAGTGACGGCCAGGACCTACTTC.

This clone was seen once. J is TRBJ2-1 and V is TRBV9; D unresolved. The CDR3 has 13 residues. Trimming removed 0 bases at V and 5 bases at J, with 6 bases between. Germline values: CDR1 SGDLS, CDR2 YYNGEE. The CDR3 coding sequence is TGTGCCAGCAGCGTAGGTTTGGACAATGAGCAGTTCTTC. Residues: CASSVGLDNEQFF.

The rearrangement uses TRBV28 and TRBJ1-6; maybe TRBD1 (6 bases). CDR3 length equals 14 residues. Germline assignment: CDR1 MDHEN and CDR2 SYDVKM. The germline V and J ends were trimmed by 6 bases and 7 bases, with 13 bases remaining between them. As DNA, the CDR3 is TGTGCCAGCAGAAGCGGACAGTGGAATTCACCCCTCCACTTT. It is translated as CASRSGQWNSPLHF.

V usage is TRBV19 and J usage is TRBJ2-6, with TRBD1 matching 7 bases. This CDR3 region has 20 residues. Trimming at V came to 3 bases and at J to 0 bases, leaving 14 bases not matched to a gene. Germline assignment: CDR1 LNHDA and CDR2 SQIVND (reference sequence). The CDR3 is CASSIGTVLSPISGANVLTF. As DNA, the CDR3 is TGTGCCAGTAGTATCGGGACAGTACTCTCCCCTATCTCTGGGGCCAACGTCCTGACTTTC.

This clone appeared a few times. The chain combines TRBV18 with TRBJ2-7; D tentatively reads TRBD1 or TRBD2 (6 bases each). The V gene's germline CDR1 is KGHSH and CDR2 LQKENI. V lost 6 bases to trimming and J lost 6 bases, with 15 bases between them. This CDR3 is built from 13 residues. This CDR3 reads CASSLLGGSEQYF. The CDR3 DNA reads as TGTGCCAGCTCCCTTTTGGGGGGCTCCGAGCAGTACTTC.

The chain carries TRBV11-2 and TRBJ2-7; TRBD1 aligns across 8 bases. Germline V gene data show CDR1 as SGHAT and CDR2 as FQNNGV. The CDR3 loop spans 15 amino acids. The junction had 10 bases not matched to a gene; V was cut back by 5 bases and J by 4 bases. In DNA, the CDR3 is TGTGCCAGCAGCGACAGACAGGGGAAGAAATACGAGCAGTACTTC. Encoded protein: CASSDRQGKKYEQYF.

About this clone itself: One end of the junction is discordant with germline, which a read error may explain. This chain joins TRBV10-3 and TRBJ1-5, with TRBD1 identical over 7 bases. Per germline, CDR1 ENHRY and CDR2 SYGVKD. CDR3 length: 16 residues. The CDR3 spells CASSYSAGRGNQPQHF. In DNA form, the CDR3 reads TGTGCCAGCAGTTACTCGGCAGGCAGGGGGAATCAGCCCCAGCATTTT.

J is TRBJ1-2 and V is TRBV6-5; 8 bases agree with TRBD1. The CDR3 runs to 14 residues. Germline V lookup: CDR1 MNHEY, CDR2 SVGAGI. The junction had 2 bases not matched to a gene; V was cut back by 5 bases and J by 0 bases. CDR3 in amino acids: CASSTGGSNYGYTF. The CDR3 DNA follows: TGTGCCAGCAGTACAGGGGGGTCTAACTATGGCTACACCTTC.

The chain links TRBV6-5 to TRBJ2-3; a possible D gene is TRBD2 (6 bases). This CDR3 spans 15 amino acids. Germline CDR1 MNHEY, CDR2 SVGAGI. The V end was cut by 4 bases, the J end by 0 bases, with 11 bases between. The CDR3 DNA reads as TGTGCCAGCAGTTTGGGGGACTTTAGCACAGATACGCAGTATTTT. It is translated as CASSLGDFSTDTQYF.

This clone was seen once. The V gene is TRBV11-2, the J gene TRBJ2-1, with 9 bases identical to TRBD2. The CDR3 length is 15 residues. Germline CDR1 SGHAT, CDR2 FQNNGV. V lost 5 bases, J lost 2 bases, and 4 bases stayed unmatched. In DNA, the CDR3 is TGTGCCAGCAGCCAGGGACTAGCAGCCTACAATGAGCAGTTCTTC. It specifies CASSQGLAAYNEQFF.

V is TRBV9 and J is TRBJ2-3; D is possibly TRBD1 (6 bases). Germline V gene data show CDR1 as SGDLS and CDR2 as YYNGEE. V was cut by 4 bases and J by 0 bases, with 12 bases left in between. CDR3 size: 15 residues. In nucleotides, the CDR3 is TGTGCCAGCAGCCAACTACAGGGTAGCACAGATACGCAGTATTTT. Protein sequence: CASSQLQGSTDTQYF.

J is TRBJ2-1 and V is TRBV5-1, with 13 bases fitting TRBD2. Germline trimming cut 6 bases from V and 8 bases from J; bases unmatched to any gene: 8. From germline, CDR1 is SGHRS and CDR2 YFSETQ. CDR3 length equals 15 residues. The DNA for the CDR3 is TGCGCCAGCAAACAGTGGACTAGCGGGGGCGATGAGCAGTTCTTC. It codes for CASKQWTSGGDEQFF.

The V gene is TRBV7-9, the J gene TRBJ2-1; possibly TRBD2 for D (7 bases). V was trimmed by 3 bases and J by 9 bases, leaving 21 bases between them. CDR3 size: 16 residues. Germline V CDR1 and CDR2: SEHNR, FQNEAQ (reference sequence). The CDR3 is CASSFKGGVGLAEQFF. The CDR3 bases are TGTGCCAGCAGCTTTAAAGGGGGGGTAGGGCTTGCTGAGCAGTTCTTC.

The rearrangement uses TRBV4-2 and TRBJ1-3, with D tentatively TRBD1 (5 bases). CDR3 length equals 16 residues. V lost 3 bases to trimming and J lost 0 bases, with 12 bases between them. Looked up from germline, CDR1 is LGHNA and CDR2 is YNFKEQ. In DNA, the CDR3 is TGTGCCAGCAGCCATGCGGGACTCAGCTCTGGAAACACCATATATTTT. It specifies CASSHAGLSSGNTIYF.

V is TRBV14 and J is TRBJ1-3, with D hard to call. Germline CDR1 SGHDN, CDR2 FVKESK. Trimming left V 9 bases short and J 1 base short, with 13 bases between. The CDR3 sequence is 14 residues long. CDR3 amino acids: CARSRRESGNTIYF. DNA of the CDR3: TGTGCCAGGTCAAGACGGGAGTCTGGAAACACCATATATTTT.

The chain has TRBV5-1 and TRBJ2-7; 9 nucleotides line up with TRBD1. CDR1 SGHRS and CDR2 YFSETQ come from the germline V gene. The CDR3 sequence is 15 residues long. V lost 0 bases and J lost 4; bases outside the gene matches: 5. The CDR3 DNA reads as TGCGCCAGCAGCTTGGCCTTACAGGGGGCGTACGAGCAGTACTTC. It codes for CASSLALQGAYEQYF.

The chain uses TRBV4-3 and TRBJ2-1; 14 nucleotides align to TRBD2. The length of the CDR3 is 17 residues. The germline V gene encodes CDR1 LGHNA and CDR2 YSLEER. V gave up 1 base and J gave up 7 bases; unmatched junction bases: 6. CDR3 sequence: CASSQGRGTSGSNEQFF. The CDR3 bases are TGCGCCAGCAGCCAAGGGCGTGGGACTAGCGGGAGTAATGAGCAGTTCTTC.

The chain joins TRBV29-1 to TRBJ2-5, with D maybe TRBD1 (5 bases). Germline loops: CDR1 SQVTM, CDR2 ANQGSEA. The CDR3 is 12 residues long. For the CDR3, the DNA is TGCAGTTTGGGGCAGCACGGGGAGACCCAGTACTTC. Translated, it gives CSLGQHGETQYF.

This chain links TRBV6-5 with TRBJ1-1; 8 nucleotides line up with TRBD1. CDR3 size: 15 residues. Germline assignment: CDR1 MNHEY and CDR2 SVGAGI. V was clipped by 9 bases and J by 3 bases; unmatched bases: 12. CDR3 sequence reads: CASQGARDGYTEAFF. DNA of the CDR3: TGTGCCAGTCAGGGGGCGCGGGATGGATACACTGAAGCTTTCTTT.

V usage is TRBV27 and J usage is TRBJ2-1; D is perhaps TRBD1 (6 bases). This CDR3 is 13 amino acids long. Per the germline V gene, CDR1 is MNHEY and CDR2 is SMNVEV (reference sequence). Between the trimmed V and J ends, which lost 5 bases and 4 bases, there was a span of 9 bases. The CDR3 spells CASSIGQYNEQFF. CDR3 nucleotide sequence: TGTGCCAGCAGTATAGGACAGTACAATGAGCAGTTCTTC.

The V and J genes are TRBV7-2 and TRBJ2-7; TRBD1 is a possible D gene (5 bases). Deletions cut 2 bases from V and 3 bases from J, with 11 bases between. Germline assignment: CDR1 SGHTA and CDR2 FQGNSA. The CDR3 spans 14 residues. CDR3 nucleotide sequence: TGTGCCAGCAGCTTATCGGTCCAGGGCTACGAGCAGTACTTC. Amino acid sequence: CASSLSVQGYEQYF.

The J gene is TRBJ2-2, the V gene TRBV28; 10 bases are shared with TRBD1. Trimming at V came to 7 bases and at J to 2 bases, leaving 4 bases not matched to a gene. The CDR3 is made up of 15 amino acids. Germline CDR1 reads MDHEN; CDR2 reads SYDVKM. CDR3 DNA sequence: TGTGCCAGCAAGTGGGACAGGGGTAACACCGGGGAGCTGTTTTTT. Translating gives CASKWDRGNTGELFF.